Shown below are 3 T cell receptor beta chains from a single sample sequenced in a study of PD-1 blockade in classical Hodgkin lymphoma. TCRdb keeps only in-frame clones here, not all; method: immunoSEQ multiplex PCR. The table shows about 150,000 clones, with approximately 80% occurring only once. Following autologous stem cell transplantation, relapse occurred in every patient, and exposure to brentuximab vedotin varied. Sequencing was performed on peripheral blood mononuclear cells (PBMCs), taken before the second cycle of nivolumab. All receptors come from a human donor with classical Hodgkin lymphoma.

The V gene is TRBV6-6, the J gene TRBJ2-7, with a tentative D call TRBD2 (6 bases). CDR1 and CDR2 (germline): MNHNY, SVGAGI (reference sequence). The CDR3 runs 12 residues. The V and J ends lost 5 bases and 1 base respectively, with 6 bases between them. The CDR3 protein is CASSRESYEQYF. CDR3 in DNA: TGTGCCAGCAGTCGGGAGTCCTACGAGCAGTACTTC.

The rearrangement links TRBV7-3 to TRBJ1-2; weak D call: TRBD1 (6 bases). In germline, CDR1 is SGHTA, CDR2 FQGTGA. This CDR3 spans 12 amino acids. V dropped 5 bases and J dropped 5 bases, with 9 bases sitting between them. CDR3: CASSARGYGYTF. CDR3 nucleotides: TGTGCCAGCAGCGCCAGGGGTTATGGCTACACCTTC. Full variable domain (remainder filled in from reference TRBV7-3 and TRBJ1-2): GAGVSQTPSNKVTEKGKYVELRCDPISGHTALYWYRQSLGQGPEFLIYFQGTGAADDSGLPNDRFFAVRPEGSVSTLKIQRTERGDSAVYLCASSARGYGYTFGSGTRLTVV.

The genes are TRBV28 and TRBJ1-1; D is unclear. V lost 2 bases and J 1 base, leaving 11 bases between the germline ends. The germline CDR1 and CDR2 sequences are MDHEN and SYDVKM. The CDR3 consists of 15 residues. This CDR3 is CASSLGKSGNTEAFF. DNA of the CDR3: TGTGCCAGCAGTTTAGGGAAGAGTGGGAACACTGAAGCTTTCTTT.